This T cell receptor (beta chain) was identified in a study of blood T cell repertoires in COVID-19. This clone was counted once. The table came from immunoSEQ multiplex PCR; TCRdb's copy has only in-frame clones and leaves some out. The sample yields over 60,000 clones, approximately 92% seen once. This CDR3 is built from 13 residues. The junction had 5 bases not matched to a gene; V was cut back by 4 bases and J by 5 bases. Germline CDR1 and CDR2: GTSNPN and SVGIG (reference sequence). The specimen was peripheral blood. The J gene is TRBJ2-5, the V gene TRBV30; 9 nucleotides agree with TRBD2. The sequence came from a man at least 80 years old with acute or convalescent COVID-19. CDR3 protein: CAWKAGGPETQYF. Here the CDR3 DNA reads TGTGCCTGGAAGGCGGGGGGGCCCGAGACCCAGTACTTC.